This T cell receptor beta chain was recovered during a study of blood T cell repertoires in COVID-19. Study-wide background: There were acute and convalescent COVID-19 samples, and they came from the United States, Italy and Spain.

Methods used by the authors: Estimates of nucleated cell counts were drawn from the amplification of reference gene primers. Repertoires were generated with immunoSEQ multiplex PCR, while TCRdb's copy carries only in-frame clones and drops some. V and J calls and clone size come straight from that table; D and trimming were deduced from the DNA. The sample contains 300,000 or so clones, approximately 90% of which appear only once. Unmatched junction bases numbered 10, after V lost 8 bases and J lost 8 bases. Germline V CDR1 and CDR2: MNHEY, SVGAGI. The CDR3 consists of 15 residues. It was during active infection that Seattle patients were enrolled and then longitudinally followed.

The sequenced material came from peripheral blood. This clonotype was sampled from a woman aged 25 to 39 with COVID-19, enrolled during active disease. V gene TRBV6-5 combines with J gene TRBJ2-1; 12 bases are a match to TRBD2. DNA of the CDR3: TGTGCCAGCCAACCGGGACTAGCGGGTCTGGATGAGCAGTTCTTC. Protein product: CASQPGLAGLDEQFF.